Below are 24 T cell receptor beta chains sequenced from a single sample in a study of blood T cell repertoires in COVID-19. Assay: immunoSEQ multiplex PCR; the TCRdb copy retains only in-frame clones and omits some. The top ten clones hold roughly 4% of a sample with about 80,000 clones, about four fifths of them seen once. Source material: peripheral blood. These receptors were collected from a man aged 50 to 60 with acute or convalescent COVID-19.

V usage is TRBV11-2 and J usage is TRBJ2-1; 9 nucleotides match TRBD1. V lost 2 bases and J lost 6; bases outside the gene matches: 8. Germline V gene lookup returns CDR1 SGHAT and CDR2 FQNNGV. The CDR3 length is 16 residues. The CDR3 bases are TGTGCCAGCAGCTTACAAGGGACAGGGATCTTCAATGAGCAGTTCTTC. Protein: CASSLQGTGIFNEQFF.

The V call is TRBV6-4, the J call TRBJ2-2; 7 bases map to TRBD2. The CDR3 extends over 14 amino acids. CDR1 and CDR2 from the germline V gene are MRHNA and SNTAGT. Germline trimming cut 5 bases from V and 1 base from J; bases unmatched to any gene: 1. The CDR3 sequence: CASSSGENTGELFF. The CDR3 DNA reads as TGTGCCAGCAGTAGCGGGGAGAACACCGGGGAGCTGTTTTTT.

CDR3 nucleotide sequence: TGTGCTAGTGGTTTATGGCTAGCGGGACAAGAGACCCAGTACTTC. Translation gives CASGLWLAGQETQYF. This rearrangement joins TRBV12-5 to TRBJ2-5; the match to TRBD2 covers 9 bases. The CDR3 has 15 amino acids. Germline CDR1 LGHNT, CDR2 FRNRAP. The trim removed 3 bases at V and 2 bases at J, leaving 4 bases unmatched.

In its sample, this clone was seen once. The chain links TRBV7-9 to TRBJ2-1; D gene uncertain. V gave up 5 bases and J gave up 5 bases, with 16 bases separating them. This CDR3 spans 15 amino acids. Germline V gene sequence: CDR1 SEHNR, CDR2 FQNEAQ (reference sequence). The CDR3 DNA reads TGTGCCAGCAGCCGCAAAAGAGCGACCAACAATGAGCAGTTCTTC. Translating gives CASSRKRATNNEQFF.

The rearrangement uses TRBV28 and TRBJ1-2; D possibly corresponds to TRBD1 (6 bases). Germline assignment: CDR1 MDHEN and CDR2 SYDVKM. This CDR3 has 16 residues. V shed 7 bases and J shed 4 bases, with 22 bases lying between them. The CDR3 nucleotides are TGTGCCAGCAAAACACAGGGAGGGCGGGGTGTCTATGGCTACACCTTC. It is translated as CASKTQGGRGVYGYTF.

The rearrangement joins TRBV6-4 to TRBJ2-7; weak D call: TRBD2 (6 bases). This CDR3 is 15 amino acids long. Trimming stripped 2 bases from V and 1 base from J, with 12 bases between. Germline V gene sequence: CDR1 MRHNA, CDR2 SNTAGT. The CDR3: CASSDRLAVSYEQYF. In DNA, the CDR3 is TGTGCCAGCAGTGACCGGTTAGCGGTATCCTACGAGCAGTACTTC.

The chain uses TRBV6-1 and TRBJ2-2; 9 bases line up with TRBD2. V gave up 2 bases and J gave up 7 bases; unmatched junction bases: 11. From germline, CDR1 is MNHNS and CDR2 SASEGT. The CDR3 extends over 17 amino acids. The DNA for the CDR3 is TGTGCCAGCAGTGAAACGGGCGTAGCGGGAGCGGTCGGGGAGCTGTTTTTT. Translated: CASSETGVAGAVGELFF.

The chain joins TRBV25-1 to TRBJ1-2, with 8 bases that match TRBD1. V trimming: 6 bases; J trimming: 2 bases; junction bases outside the gene matches: 2. Germline V lookup: CDR1 MGHDK, CDR2 SYGVNS. This CDR3 has 13 residues. The CDR3 region is CASSRTGNYGYTF. For the CDR3, the DNA is TGTGCCAGCAGCCGGACAGGGAACTATGGCTACACCTTC.

The chain is built from TRBV29-1 and TRBJ1-2; D possibly corresponds to TRBD1 (6 bases). The V and J ends lost 4 bases and 5 bases respectively, with 11 bases between them. This CDR3 contains 12 residues. CDR1 and CDR2 from the germline V gene are SQVTM and ANQGSEA. CDR3 bases: TGCAGCGTTGTCGAGGGGGGGTATGGCTACACCTTC. This sequence encodes CSVVEGGYGYTF.

This clone is medium-sized. J is TRBJ1-5 and V is TRBV6-1, with D tentatively TRBD1 (6 bases). Germline CDR1 reads MNHNS; CDR2 reads SASEGT. The CDR3 is 15 amino acids. Trimming removed 0 bases from V and 5 bases from J, with 11 bases in between. CDR3 sequence reads: CASSEADRGYQPQHF. The CDR3 DNA is TGTGCCAGCAGTGAAGCGGACAGAGGATATCAGCCCCAGCATTTT.

This clone was seen at least ten times. The rearrangement links TRBV6-5 to TRBJ2-7; possibly TRBD1 for D (5 bases). Trimming removed 6 bases from V and 0 bases from J, with 12 bases in between. The CDR3 is 14 residues long. Germline V gene lookup returns CDR1 MNHEY and CDR2 SVGAGI. In DNA, the CDR3 is TGTGCCAGCAGAGGGGCCTTAAGCTCCTACGAGCAGTACTTC. Its protein is CASRGALSSYEQYF.

CDR3 region: CASSPFYNYNEQFF. In nucleotides, the CDR3 is TGCGCCAGCAGCCCTTTTTATAACTACAATGAGCAGTTCTTC. This chain connects TRBV5-1 to TRBJ2-1; D unresolved. The CDR3 runs 14 residues. V lost 4 bases, J lost 3 bases, and 11 bases lay in between. Germline loops: CDR1 SGHRS, CDR2 YFSETQ.

This chain links TRBV2 with TRBJ1-1; D gene unclear. Germline V lookup: CDR1 SNHLY, CDR2 FYNNEI. The CDR3 has 12 residues. V was trimmed by 5 bases and J by 8 bases, leaving 12 bases between them. The CDR3 sequence: CASSKDTGEAFF. CDR3 coding DNA: TGTGCCAGCAGTAAAGACACGGGAGAAGCTTTCTTT.

The chain recombines TRBV10-2 with TRBJ1-5; 7 nucleotides agree with TRBD1. Germline CDR1 WSHSY, CDR2 SAAADI. The CDR3 sequence is 13 residues long. The trim removed 4 bases at V and 4 bases at J, leaving 1 base unmatched. The CDR3 here is CASSGGQNQPQHF. The DNA of the CDR3 is TGCGCCAGCAGTGGGGGACAGAATCAGCCCCAGCATTTT.

This clone was observed a single time. The chain has TRBV24-1 and TRBJ2-1, with a possible D match to TRBD1 (6 bases). Trimming removed 9 bases at V and 6 bases at J, with 20 bases between. The CDR3 length is 15 residues. Germline CDR1 reads KGHDR; CDR2 reads SFDVKD. CDR3 loop: CATEPGQGWFNEQFF. The CDR3 DNA follows: TGTGCCACCGAACCGGGACAAGGGTGGTTCAATGAGCAGTTCTTC.

The rearrangement uses TRBV6-6 and TRBJ2-7, with D possibly TRBD1 on 5 matching bases. Deletions cut 2 bases from V and 5 bases from J, with 19 bases between. Germline CDR1 reads MNHNY; CDR2 reads SVGAGI (reference sequence). The CDR3 is 16 residues long. This CDR3 reads CASSYLRGQGSDEQYF. CDR3 nucleotide sequence: TGTGCCAGCAGTTACCTCCGTGGGCAGGGATCCGACGAGCAGTACTTC.

The V gene is TRBV11-1, the J gene TRBJ2-5, with 9 bases matching TRBD1. V shed 3 bases, J shed 7 bases, and the junction held 6 bases outside the gene matches. Germline V gives CDR1 SGHAT, CDR2 FQDESV (reference sequence). There are 14 residues in the CDR3. Here the CDR3 reads CASSFPGQGRTQYF. In DNA, the CDR3 is TGTGCCAGCAGCTTCCCGGGACAGGGTCGGACCCAGTACTTC. Together with reference TRBV11-1 and TRBJ2-5, the CDR3 gives the full variable domain: EAEVAQSPRYKITEKSQAVAFWCDPISGHATLYWYRQILGQGPELLVQFQDESVVDDSQLPKDRFSAERLKGVDSTLKIQPAELGDSAMYLCASSFPGQGRTQYFGPGTRLLVL.

This clone was detected only a few times. This chain joins TRBV19 and TRBJ2-7, with 7 bases matching TRBD1. There are 15 residues in the CDR3. V lost 2 bases to trimming and J lost 2 bases; unmatched junction nucleotides: 6. CDR1 and CDR2 from the germline V gene are LNHDA and SQIVND (reference sequence). DNA for the CDR3: TGTGCCAGTAGTATATCAGGGCAGGGGGCCTACGAGCAGTACTTC. The encoded protein is CASSISGQGAYEQYF.

The chain joins TRBV5-5 to TRBJ2-1; no clear D gene. The CDR3 totals 15 residues. The V end was cut by 2 bases, the J end by 6 bases, with 15 bases between. Germline values: CDR1 SGHKS, CDR2 YYEKEE (reference sequence). The CDR3 region is CASSLPGLPPNEQFF. The CDR3 nucleotides are TGTGCCAGCAGCTTACCGGGTCTACCACCCAATGAGCAGTTCTTC.

J is TRBJ2-1 and V is TRBV5-1; 8 bases fit TRBD1. Germline V gene lookup returns CDR1 SGHRS and CDR2 YFSETQ. J gave up 6 bases and V 0 bases, and 2 bases lay outside the gene matches. CDR3 length: 14 residues. The CDR3 DNA reads TGCGCCAGCAGCTTGGGGGGGACAGGCAATGAGCAGTTCTTC. It yields the protein CASSLGGTGNEQFF.

This rearrangement joins TRBV5-1 to TRBJ1-2; unclear D gene. V lost 2 bases to trimming and J lost 5 bases, with 10 bases between them. The germline V gene encodes CDR1 SGHRS and CDR2 YFSETQ. This CDR3 spans 13 amino acids. CDR3 nucleotides: TGCGCCAGCAGCTTTAATACTGAGTATGGCTACACCTTC. This translates into CASSFNTEYGYTF.

The chain couples TRBV6-6 to TRBJ2-1; 8 bases are shared with TRBD1. V trimming: 7 bases; J trimming: 2 bases; junction bases outside the gene matches: 4. Germline V gene lookup returns CDR1 MNHNY and CDR2 SVGAGI (reference sequence). The CDR3 contains 14 residues. CDR3 sequence (DNA): TGTGCCAGCAATGGACAGGGCCCCTACAATGAGCAGTTCTTC. Protein product: CASNGQGPYNEQFF.

The gene calls are TRBV7-9 and TRBJ1-2, with D maybe TRBD1 (6 bases). The CDR3 totals 14 residues. V lost 0 bases to trimming and J lost 2 bases, with 7 bases between them. From germline, CDR1 is SEHNR and CDR2 FQNEAQ (reference sequence). CDR3 sequence (DNA): TGTGCCAGCAGCTTAGCAGGGACAAACTATGGCTACACCTTC. It encodes CASSLAGTNYGYTF.

This chain joins TRBV30 and TRBJ2-5; 8 bases fit TRBD1. The CDR3 covers 15 residues. Germline loops: CDR1 GTSNPN, CDR2 SVGIG (reference sequence). J lost 4 bases, V lost 5 bases, and 12 bases had no gene match. The CDR3 DNA reads as TGTGCCTGGGAGGGACAGGCGGTCCGGGGAGAGACCCAGTACTTC. Translated, it gives CAWEGQAVRGETQYF. The full variable domain, completed using reference TRBV30 and TRBJ2-5, is SQTIHQWPATLVQPVGSPLSLECTVEGTSNPNLYWYRQAAGRGLQLLFYSVGIGQISSEVPQNLSASRPQDRQFILSSKKLLLSDSGFYLCAWEGQAVRGETQYFGPGTRLLVL.